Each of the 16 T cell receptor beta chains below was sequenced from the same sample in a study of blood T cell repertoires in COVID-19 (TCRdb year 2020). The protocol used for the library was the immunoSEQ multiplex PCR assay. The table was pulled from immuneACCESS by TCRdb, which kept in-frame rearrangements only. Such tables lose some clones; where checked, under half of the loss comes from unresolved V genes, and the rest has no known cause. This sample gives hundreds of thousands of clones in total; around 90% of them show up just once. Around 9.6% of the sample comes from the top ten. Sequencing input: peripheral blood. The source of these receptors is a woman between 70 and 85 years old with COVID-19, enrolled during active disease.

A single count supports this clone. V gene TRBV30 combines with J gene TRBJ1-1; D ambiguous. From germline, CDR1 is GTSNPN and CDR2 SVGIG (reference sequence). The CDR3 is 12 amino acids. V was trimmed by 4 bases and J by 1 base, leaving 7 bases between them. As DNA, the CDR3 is TGTGCCTGGAACCTAGGGAACACTGAAGCTTTCTTT. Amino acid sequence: CAWNLGNTEAFF.

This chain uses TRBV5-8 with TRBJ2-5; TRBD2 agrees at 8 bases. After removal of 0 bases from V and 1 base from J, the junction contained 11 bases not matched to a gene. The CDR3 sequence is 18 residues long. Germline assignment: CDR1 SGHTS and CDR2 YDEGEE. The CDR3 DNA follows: TGTGCCAGCAGCTTGGGGTATTCGGGACTAGGACGCCAAGAGACCCAGTACTTC. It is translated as CASSLGYSGLGRQETQYF.

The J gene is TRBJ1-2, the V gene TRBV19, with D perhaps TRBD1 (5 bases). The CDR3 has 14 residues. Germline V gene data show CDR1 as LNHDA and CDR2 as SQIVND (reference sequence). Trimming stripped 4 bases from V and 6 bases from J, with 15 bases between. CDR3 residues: CASSTAGGRNGYTF. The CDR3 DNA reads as TGTGCCAGTAGTACCGCTGGGGGGAGGAATGGCTACACCTTC.

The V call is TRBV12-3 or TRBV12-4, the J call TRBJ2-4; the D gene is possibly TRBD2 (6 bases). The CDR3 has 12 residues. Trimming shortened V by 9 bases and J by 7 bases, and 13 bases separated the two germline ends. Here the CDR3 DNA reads TGTGCCAGTAGGGTAGGGAGGAACATTCAGTACTTC. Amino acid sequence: CASRVGRNIQYF.

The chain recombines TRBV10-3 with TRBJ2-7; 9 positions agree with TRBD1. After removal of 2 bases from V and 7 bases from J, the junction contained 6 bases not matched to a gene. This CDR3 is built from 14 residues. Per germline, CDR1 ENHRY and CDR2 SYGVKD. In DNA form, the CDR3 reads TGTGCCATCAGTGAGGAACAGGGGGCGCGGGAGCAGTACTTC. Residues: CAISEEQGAREQYF.

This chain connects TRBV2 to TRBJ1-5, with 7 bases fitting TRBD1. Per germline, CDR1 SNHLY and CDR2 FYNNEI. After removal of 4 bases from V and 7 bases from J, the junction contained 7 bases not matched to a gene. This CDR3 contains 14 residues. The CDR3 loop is CASSVVQGSQPQHF. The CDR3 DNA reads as TGTGCCAGCAGTGTGGTACAGGGGTCGCAGCCCCAGCATTTT.

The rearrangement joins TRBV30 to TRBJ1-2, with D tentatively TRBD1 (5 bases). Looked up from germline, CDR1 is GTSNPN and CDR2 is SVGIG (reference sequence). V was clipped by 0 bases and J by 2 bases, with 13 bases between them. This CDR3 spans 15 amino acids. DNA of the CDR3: TGTGCCTGGAGTGTGAAGACAGAAAACAACTATGGCTACACCTTC. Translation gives CAWSVKTENNYGYTF.

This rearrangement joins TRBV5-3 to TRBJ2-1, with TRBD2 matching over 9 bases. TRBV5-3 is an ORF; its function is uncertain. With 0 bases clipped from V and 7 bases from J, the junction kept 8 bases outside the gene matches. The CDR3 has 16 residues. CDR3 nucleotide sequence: TGTGCCAGAAGCTTGGGAAGGCGGGAGGGGTGGAATGAGCAGTTCTTC. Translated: CARSLGRREGWNEQFF.

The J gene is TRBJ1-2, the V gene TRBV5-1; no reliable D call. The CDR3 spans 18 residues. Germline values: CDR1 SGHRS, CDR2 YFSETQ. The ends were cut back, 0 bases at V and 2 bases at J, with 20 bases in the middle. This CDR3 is CASSLGAVSTLPNYGYTF. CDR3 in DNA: TGCGCCAGCAGCTTGGGCGCTGTATCTACCTTACCAAACTATGGCTACACCTTC.

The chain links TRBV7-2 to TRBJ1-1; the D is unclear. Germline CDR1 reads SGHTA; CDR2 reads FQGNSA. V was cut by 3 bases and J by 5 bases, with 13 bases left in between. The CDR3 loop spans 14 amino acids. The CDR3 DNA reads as TGTGCCAGCAGCTTCGAGGGCGGTTGGACTGAAGCTTTCTTT. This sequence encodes CASSFEGGWTEAFF.

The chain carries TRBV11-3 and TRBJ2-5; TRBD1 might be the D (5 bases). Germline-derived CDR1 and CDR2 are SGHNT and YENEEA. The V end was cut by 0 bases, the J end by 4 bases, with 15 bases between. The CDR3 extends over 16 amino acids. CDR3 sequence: CASSLEGARLGETQYF. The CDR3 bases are TGTGCCAGCAGCTTAGAAGGGGCGCGGTTGGGAGAGACCCAGTACTTC.

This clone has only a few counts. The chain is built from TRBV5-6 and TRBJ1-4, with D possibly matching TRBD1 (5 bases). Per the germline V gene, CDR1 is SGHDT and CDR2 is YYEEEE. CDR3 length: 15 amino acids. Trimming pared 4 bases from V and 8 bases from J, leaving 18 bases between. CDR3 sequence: CASSHGGESREKLFF. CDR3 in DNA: TGTGCCAGCAGCCACGGGGGGGAGAGTAGGGAAAAACTGTTTTTT.

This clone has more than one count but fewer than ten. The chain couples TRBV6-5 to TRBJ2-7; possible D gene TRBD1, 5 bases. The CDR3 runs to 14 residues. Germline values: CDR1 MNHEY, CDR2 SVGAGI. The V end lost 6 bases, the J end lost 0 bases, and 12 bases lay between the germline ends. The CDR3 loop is CASRTTDSSYEQYF. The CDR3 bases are TGTGCCAGCAGGACGACAGATTCCTCCTACGAGCAGTACTTC.

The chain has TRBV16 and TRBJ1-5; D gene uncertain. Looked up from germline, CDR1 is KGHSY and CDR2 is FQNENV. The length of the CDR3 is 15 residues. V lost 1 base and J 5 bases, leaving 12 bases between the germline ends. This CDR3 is CASSQFAGSYQPQHF. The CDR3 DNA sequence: TGTGCCAGCAGCCAATTCGCGGGGTCTTATCAGCCCCAGCATTTT.

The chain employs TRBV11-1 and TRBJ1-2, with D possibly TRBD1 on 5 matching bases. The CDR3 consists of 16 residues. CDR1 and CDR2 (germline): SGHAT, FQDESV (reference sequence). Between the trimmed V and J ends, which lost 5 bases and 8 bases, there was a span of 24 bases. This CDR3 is CASSTSREAGLHGYTF. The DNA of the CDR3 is TGTGCCAGCAGCACAAGCCGGGAAGCGGGACTTCACGGCTACACCTTC.

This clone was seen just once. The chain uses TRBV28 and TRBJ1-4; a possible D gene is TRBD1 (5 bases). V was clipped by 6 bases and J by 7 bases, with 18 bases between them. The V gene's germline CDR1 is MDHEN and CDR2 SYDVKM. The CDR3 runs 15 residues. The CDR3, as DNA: TGTGCCAGCAGCCTCCCGGGCAGGGTGGGTGAAAAACTGTTTTTT. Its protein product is CASSLPGRVGEKLFF.